This is a list of T cell receptor beta chains from one sample in a study of cytomegalovirus exposure and HLA in healthy donors. Assay used: immunoSEQ multiplex PCR; TCRdb lists only in-frame clones, some missing. Of some 190,000 clones listed, about 10% are singletons. Sequencing was done on a sample of PBMCs. These receptors came from a woman in her thirties in good health and CMV-seropositive. The CDR3 runs from the conserved cysteine through the conserved F or W. The D gene is left open where the match is weak. Where a row states a size, it is once, few, many or the class of an expanded clone; other rows omit it.

CDR3 DNA	CDR3 protein	J gene	V gene	D gene	clone size
TGTGCCAGCAGCCTCACGGCGGGGGCGCAGAGGATGAACACTGAAGCTTTCTTT	CASSLTAGAQRMNTEAFF	TRBJ1-1	TRBV4-2	.	few
TGTGCCAGCAGTCTGCCGGGAGGAGGGAGCACCGGGGAGCTGTTTTTT	CASSLPGGGSTGELFF	TRBJ2-2	TRBV2	TRBD2	few
TGTGCCAGTAGGCAGGGGGCCGTCACTGAAGCTTTCTTT	CASRQGAVTEAFF	TRBJ1-1	TRBV19	TRBD1	.
TGTGCCAGTAGTACTCCGGGACACAAGAGCTCCTACGAGCAGTACTTC	CASSTPGHKSSYEQYF	TRBJ2-7	TRBV19	.	.
TGTGCCAGCAGTTTTAGCGGGGACACCGGGGAGCTGTTTTTT	CASSFSGDTGELFF	TRBJ2-2	TRBV6-1	TRBD2	.
TGTGCCAGCACCCAAACAGGGTACTCCTACGAGCAGTACTTC	CASTQTGYSYEQYF	TRBJ2-7	TRBV6-6	.	.
TGTGCCAGCAGGGCAGCGGGAGGGCCGTGGGATGAGCAGTTCTTC	CASRAAGGPWDEQFF	TRBJ2-1	TRBV2	TRBD2	.
TGCAGCGTTGAAGACAGGGGACCTGGGTATGGCTACACCTTC	CSVEDRGPGYGYTF	TRBJ1-2	TRBV29-1	.	few
TGCGCCAGCAGACCACAGGGGGCCCTCGAAGCTTTCTTT	CASRPQGALEAFF	TRBJ1-1	TRBV5-1	TRBD1	many
TGTGCCAGCAGTGACAGCCCGGGGGAGACCCAGTACTTC	CASSDSPGETQYF	TRBJ2-5	TRBV2	.	few
TGTGCCATCAGGGAGGGCCGGGACAGCTCCTACAATGAGCAGTTCTTC	CAIREGRDSSYNEQFF	TRBJ2-1	TRBV10-3	.	few
TGTGCCAGCAGGACCCTAGCGGGAGGGATCAATGAGCAGTTCTTC	CASRTLAGGINEQFF	TRBJ2-1	TRBV6-6	TRBD2	.
TGTGCCAGCAGCTTAGGAGGGCTAGCGGGATCCTACGAGCAGTACTTC	CASSLGGLAGSYEQYF	TRBJ2-7	TRBV11-3	TRBD2	few
TGTGCCAGCAGCTTGGCTAGCCCCGGGGAGCTGTTTTTT	CASSLASPGELFF	TRBJ2-2	TRBV5-4	.	.
TGTGCCAGCAGCTCCGGGACTAGCGGGAGGATGGGCACAGATACGCAGTATTTT	CASSSGTSGRMGTDTQYF	TRBJ2-3	TRBV11-3	TRBD2	few
TGTGCCAGCAGTGAATTTGCGGGGGGTGCAGATACGCAGTATTTT	CASSEFAGGADTQYF	TRBJ2-3	TRBV25-1	TRBD2	.
TGTGCCAGCAGAAGGGGGGGGCTGAACACTGAAGCTTTCTTT	CASRRGGLNTEAFF	TRBJ1-1	TRBV6-5	.	.
TGTGCCAGCAGCCCCGGGACAGGGGAATTTTCACCCCTCCACTTT	CASSPGTGEFSPLHF	TRBJ1-6	TRBV5-4	TRBD1	.
TGTGCCTGGGCCCAGGACAGTAACTATGGCTACACCTTC	CAWAQDSNYGYTF	TRBJ1-2	TRBV30	.	few
TGTGCCACCAGCAGCCCCGGACAGGGCATTCAGTACTTC	CATSSPGQGIQYF	TRBJ2-4	TRBV15	TRBD1	few
TGTGCCAGCTCACCCCCGGGGGGGCGAGAACAGCCCCAGCATTTT	CASSPPGGREQPQHF	TRBJ1-5	TRBV18	.	.
TGTGCCAGCAGCTTACATTCTAGCGGGACTAGCTCCTACGAGCAGTACTTC	CASSLHSSGTSSYEQYF	TRBJ2-7	TRBV7-9	TRBD2	.
TGCAGCGACCAAGTGGGACAGGGGCTATCACCCCTCCACTTT	CSDQVGQGLSPLHF	TRBJ1-6	TRBV29-1	TRBD1	few
TGCGCCAGCAGCCAATCAAAGGACAGAGATAATTCACCCCTCCACTTT	CASSQSKDRDNSPLHF	TRBJ1-6	TRBV4-1	.	few
TGTGCCAGCAGCGAGGGAAGAAATCAGCCCCAGCATTTT	CASSEGRNQPQHF	TRBJ1-5	TRBV2	.	few
TGTGCCACCAGCAGAGGGACAGGCGACCGGAACACTGAAGCTTTCTTT	CATSRGTGDRNTEAFF	TRBJ1-1	TRBV15	TRBD1	many
TGTGCCAGCAGTGTGGGACAGACCTATGGCTACACCTTC	CASSVGQTYGYTF	TRBJ1-2	TRBV2	TRBD1	many
TGTGCCAGCTCCAGCGACGGGAAAAACATTCAGTACTTC	CASSSDGKNIQYF	TRBJ2-4	TRBV18	.	few
TGCAGCGTTGGGGGGCTCTACAATGAGCAGTTCTTC	CSVGGLYNEQFF	TRBJ2-1	TRBV29-1	.	.
TGTGCCAGCAGCCCAGGGCTAGCGGTTACCTACGAGCAGTACTTC	CASSPGLAVTYEQYF	TRBJ2-7	TRBV13	TRBD2	.
TGTGCCAGCAGCCAAGAGACGGAGGGCAATCAGCCCCAGCATTTT	CASSQETEGNQPQHF	TRBJ1-5	TRBV4-2	.	.